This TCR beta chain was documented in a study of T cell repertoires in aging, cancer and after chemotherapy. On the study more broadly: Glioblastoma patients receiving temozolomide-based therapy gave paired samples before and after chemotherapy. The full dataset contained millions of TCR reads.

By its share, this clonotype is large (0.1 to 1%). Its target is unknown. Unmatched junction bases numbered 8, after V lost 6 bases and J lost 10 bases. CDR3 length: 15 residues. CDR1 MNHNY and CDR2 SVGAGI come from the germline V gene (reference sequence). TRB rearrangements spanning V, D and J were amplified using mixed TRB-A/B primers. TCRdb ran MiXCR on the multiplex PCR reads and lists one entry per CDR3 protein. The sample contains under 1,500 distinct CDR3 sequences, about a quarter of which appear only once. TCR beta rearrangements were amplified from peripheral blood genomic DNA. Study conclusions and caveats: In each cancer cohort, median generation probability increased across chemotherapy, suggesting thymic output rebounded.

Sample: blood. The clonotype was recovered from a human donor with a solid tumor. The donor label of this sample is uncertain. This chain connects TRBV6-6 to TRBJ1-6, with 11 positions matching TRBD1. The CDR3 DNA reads TGTGCCAGCAGCCGGACAGGGGGCAGGGAGTCACCCCTCCACTTT. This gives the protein CASSRTGGRESPLHF.